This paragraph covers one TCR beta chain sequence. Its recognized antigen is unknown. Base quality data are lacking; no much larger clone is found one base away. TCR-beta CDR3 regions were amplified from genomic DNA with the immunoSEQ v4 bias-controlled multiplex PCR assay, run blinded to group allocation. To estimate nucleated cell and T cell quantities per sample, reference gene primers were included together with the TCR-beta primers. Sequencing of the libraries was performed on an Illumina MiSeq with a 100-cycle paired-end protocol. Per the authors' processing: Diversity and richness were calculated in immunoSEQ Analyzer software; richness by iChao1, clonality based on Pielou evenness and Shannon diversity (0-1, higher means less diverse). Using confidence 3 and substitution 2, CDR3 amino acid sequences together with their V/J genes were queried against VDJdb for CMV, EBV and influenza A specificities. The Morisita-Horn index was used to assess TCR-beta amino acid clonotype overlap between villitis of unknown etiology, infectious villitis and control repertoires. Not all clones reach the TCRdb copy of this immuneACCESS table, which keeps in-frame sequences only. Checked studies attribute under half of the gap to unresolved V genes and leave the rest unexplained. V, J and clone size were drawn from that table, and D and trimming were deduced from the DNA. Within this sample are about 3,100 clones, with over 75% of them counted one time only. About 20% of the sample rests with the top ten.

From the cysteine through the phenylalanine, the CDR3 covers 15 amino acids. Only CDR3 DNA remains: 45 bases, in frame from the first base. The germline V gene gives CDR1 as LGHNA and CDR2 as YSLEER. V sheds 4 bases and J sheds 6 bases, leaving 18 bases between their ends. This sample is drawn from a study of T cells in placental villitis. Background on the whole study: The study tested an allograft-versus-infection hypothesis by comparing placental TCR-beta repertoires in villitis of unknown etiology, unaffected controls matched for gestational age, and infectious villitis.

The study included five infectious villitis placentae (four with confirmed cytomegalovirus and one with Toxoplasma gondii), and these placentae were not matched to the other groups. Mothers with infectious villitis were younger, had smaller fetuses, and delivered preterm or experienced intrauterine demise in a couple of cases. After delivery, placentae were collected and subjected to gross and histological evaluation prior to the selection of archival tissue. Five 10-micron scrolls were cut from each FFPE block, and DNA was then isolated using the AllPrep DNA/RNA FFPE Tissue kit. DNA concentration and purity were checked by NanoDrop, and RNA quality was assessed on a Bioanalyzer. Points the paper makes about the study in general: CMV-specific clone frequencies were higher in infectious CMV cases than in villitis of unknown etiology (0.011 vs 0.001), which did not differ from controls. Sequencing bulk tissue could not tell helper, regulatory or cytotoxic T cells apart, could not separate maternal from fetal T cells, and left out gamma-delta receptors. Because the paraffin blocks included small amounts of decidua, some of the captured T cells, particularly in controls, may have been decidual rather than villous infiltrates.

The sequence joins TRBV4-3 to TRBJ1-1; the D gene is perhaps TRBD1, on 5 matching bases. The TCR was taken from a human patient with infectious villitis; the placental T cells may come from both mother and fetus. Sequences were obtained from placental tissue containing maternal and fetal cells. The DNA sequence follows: TGCGCCAGCAGCCCCCGGGAGGGGATGTGGGCTGAAGCTTTCTTT. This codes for CASSPREGMWAEAFF.